This TCR beta chain originates from a study of CD8 T cells in Susac syndrome. Reverse transcription used about 0.5 to 1 ug RNA and random hexamers. TCRdb passed the immunoSEQ multiplex PCR reads through MiXCR, listing each CDR3 protein once. The sample shows about 180,000 distinct CDR3 sequences, approximately 93% of them seen only once. The V and J ends lost 7 bases and 0 bases respectively, with 15 bases between them. The CDR3 contains 16 residues. The germline gives CDR1 LNHDA, CDR2 SQIVND (reference sequence). In blood CD8+ and CD4+ T cells, TCR beta underwent sequencing. It was treatment-naive patients with stable or active relapsing-remitting disease who made up the multiple sclerosis controls.

The receptor's source is a human donor with multiple sclerosis. V and J are TRBV19 and TRBJ2-2; D is unresolved. The sample was CD4+ T cells from PBMCs. CDR3 loop: CASTLDPGANTGELFF. Written as DNA, the CDR3 is TGTGCCAGTACCCTAGACCCGGGTGCGAACACCGGGGAGCTGTTTTTT.